This is a list of T cell receptor beta chains from one sample in a study of Graves' ophthalmopathy and Graves' hyperthyroidism. Via MiXCR, TCRdb re-called the multiplex PCR reads, giving one row per CDR3 protein. This table has some 350,000 distinct CDR3 sequences, 15% to 20% appearing once. The specimen sequenced was peripheral blood. The receptor source for this set is an adult woman with stable Graves' hyperthyroidism. CDR3s include the opening cysteine and the closing phenylalanine or tryptophan. Each record gives: clone size, D gene, CDR3 length, J gene, V gene, CDR3 protein, CDR3 DNA. A D gene is named only where the DNA matches it firmly. Clone size is given for some rows only: seen once, a few or many times, or a class if the clone is expanded.

clone size: many
D gene: .
CDR3 length: 14
J gene: TRBJ2-7
V gene: TRBV28
CDR3 protein: CASSLPGDQDEQYF
CDR3 DNA: TGTGCCAGCAGTTTACCGGGGGATCAGGACGAGCAGTACTTC

clone size: few
D gene: .
CDR3 length: 12
J gene: TRBJ1-5
V gene: TRBV12-3/TRBV12-4
CDR3 protein: CASRDGNQPQHF
CDR3 DNA: TGTGCCAGCAGGGACGGGAATCAGCCCCAGCATTTT

clone size: many
D gene: TRBD2
CDR3 length: 15
J gene: TRBJ2-5
V gene: TRBV5-1
CDR3 protein: CASSLMSLAEETQYF
CDR3 DNA: TGCGCCAGCAGCTTGATGTCGCTAGCGGAAGAGACCCAGTACTTC

clone size: many
D gene: .
CDR3 length: 15
J gene: TRBJ2-7
V gene: TRBV20-1
CDR3 protein: CSALRRGDTTYEQYF
CDR3 DNA: TGCAGTGCCCTCAGGAGGGGGGACACTACCTACGAGCAGTACTTC

clone size: many
D gene: TRBD2
CDR3 length: 15
J gene: TRBJ2-5
V gene: TRBV4-1
CDR3 protein: CASRLHLAGEETQYF
CDR3 DNA: TGCGCCAGCAGGCTCCATTTAGCGGGAGAAGAGACCCAGTACTTC

clone size: .
D gene: .
CDR3 length: 18
J gene: TRBJ2-4
V gene: TRBV12-3/TRBV12-4
CDR3 protein: CASSFRLAYRAQEDMQYF
CDR3 DNA: TGTGCCAGCAGTTTTAGGTTAGCGTACAGGGCCCAGGAAGACATGCAGTACTTC

clone size: .
D gene: .
CDR3 length: 12
J gene: TRBJ2-2
V gene: TRBV6-1
CDR3 protein: CASSLGIGELFF
CDR3 DNA: TGTGCCAGCAGTCTCGGAATCGGGGAGCTGTTTTTT

clone size: once
D gene: TRBD1
CDR3 length: 18
J gene: TRBJ1-5
V gene: TRBV12-3/TRBV12-4
CDR3 protein: CASSHTGTGGYGNQPQHF
CDR3 DNA: TGTGCCAGCAGTCATACCGGGACAGGGGGGTACGGCAATCAGCCCCAGCATTTT

clone size: .
D gene: .
CDR3 length: 16
J gene: TRBJ2-5
V gene: TRBV6-1
CDR3 protein: CASSEARGVLGETQYF
CDR3 DNA: TGTGCCAGCAGTGAAGCGCGCGGGGTTTTGGGGGAGACCCAGTACTTC

clone size: many
D gene: TRBD1
CDR3 length: 14
J gene: TRBJ2-7
V gene: TRBV11-2
CDR3 protein: CASSLFDRGHEQYF
CDR3 DNA: TGTGCCAGCAGCTTATTTGACAGGGGGCACGAGCAGTACTTC

clone size: many
D gene: .
CDR3 length: 15
J gene: TRBJ2-7
V gene: TRBV6-2/TRBV6-3
CDR3 protein: CASRWVQDPHYEQYF
CDR3 DNA: TGTGCCAGCAGATGGGTCCAAGACCCTCACTACGAGCAGTACTTC

clone size: many
D gene: TRBD1
CDR3 length: 14
J gene: TRBJ2-2
V gene: TRBV3-1
CDR3 protein: CASSQAGGGGELFF
CDR3 DNA: TGTGCCAGCAGCCAAGCAGGGGGTGGCGGGGAGCTGTTTTTT

clone size: once
D gene: TRBD1
CDR3 length: 16
J gene: TRBJ1-1
V gene: TRBV24-1
CDR3 protein: CATSDSWTGKDTEAFF
CDR3 DNA: TGTGCCACCAGTGATTCCTGGACAGGAAAGGACACTGAAGCTTTCTTT

clone size: many
D gene: .
CDR3 length: 12
J gene: TRBJ1-1
V gene: TRBV5-1
CDR3 protein: CASRSGGTEAFF
CDR3 DNA: TGCGCCAGCAGGTCTGGGGGTACTGAAGCTTTCTTT

clone size: many
D gene: .
CDR3 length: 16
J gene: TRBJ2-5
V gene: TRBV7-8
CDR3 protein: CASSLARGGPRETQYF
CDR3 DNA: TGTGCCAGCAGCTTAGCGCGAGGGGGTCCTCGAGAGACCCAGTACTTC

clone size: many
D gene: .
CDR3 length: 14
J gene: TRBJ1-5
V gene: TRBV20-1
CDR3 protein: CSAREGTGNQPQHF
CDR3 DNA: TGCAGTGCACGCGAAGGGACTGGCAATCAGCCCCAGCATTTT

clone size: many
D gene: .
CDR3 length: 15
J gene: TRBJ2-7
V gene: TRBV28
CDR3 protein: CASRIAGGVSYEQYF
CDR3 DNA: TGTGCCAGCAGAATCGCTGGGGGCGTCTCCTACGAGCAGTACTTC

clone size: many
D gene: TRBD1
CDR3 length: 15
J gene: TRBJ1-2
V gene: TRBV6-1
CDR3 protein: CASRAPRDRGIGYTF
CDR3 DNA: TGTGCCAGCAGAGCCCCCCGGGACAGGGGGATTGGCTACACCTTC

clone size: few
D gene: .
CDR3 length: 13
J gene: TRBJ2-4
V gene: TRBV20-1
CDR3 protein: CSATTGRADIKYF
CDR3 DNA: TGCAGTGCTACGACGGGCAGAGCTGACATTAAGTACTTC

clone size: many
D gene: .
CDR3 length: 12
J gene: TRBJ2-2
V gene: TRBV4-1
CDR3 protein: CASSWNTGELFF
CDR3 DNA: TGCGCCAGCAGCTGGAACACCGGGGAGCTGTTTTTT

clone size: many
D gene: .
CDR3 length: 16
J gene: TRBJ2-7
V gene: TRBV10-3
CDR3 protein: CAISANREIVSYEQYF
CDR3 DNA: TGTGCCATCAGTGCAAACAGGGAAATTGTCTCCTACGAGCAGTACTTC

clone size: many
D gene: .
CDR3 length: 15
J gene: TRBJ2-7
V gene: TRBV6-1
CDR3 protein: CASSEGGQILWEQYF
CDR3 DNA: TGTGCCAGCAGTGAGGGAGGACAGATCCTCTGGGAGCAGTACTTC

clone size: many
D gene: TRBD1
CDR3 length: 16
J gene: TRBJ2-5
V gene: TRBV20-1
CDR3 protein: CSARDPPGGYQETQYF
CDR3 DNA: TGCAGTGCTAGAGATCCTCCAGGGGGCTACCAAGAGACCCAGTACTTC

clone size: few
D gene: .
CDR3 length: 14
J gene: TRBJ1-1
V gene: TRBV5-4
CDR3 protein: CASSGGGQDTEAFF
CDR3 DNA: TGTGCCAGCAGCGGTGGCGGGCAGGACACTGAAGCTTTCTTT

clone size: many
D gene: .
CDR3 length: 16
J gene: TRBJ1-2
V gene: TRBV28
CDR3 protein: CASSSDGNRVDYGYTF
CDR3 DNA: TGTGCCAGCAGTTCGGACGGGAACAGGGTGGACTATGGCTACACCTTC

clone size: many
D gene: TRBD1
CDR3 length: 15
J gene: TRBJ1-6
V gene: TRBV6-1
CDR3 protein: CASSSATGDNSPLHF
CDR3 DNA: TGTGCCAGCAGCTCAGCCACAGGGGATAATTCACCCCTCCACTTT

clone size: few
D gene: .
CDR3 length: 17
J gene: TRBJ2-4
V gene: TRBV4-1
CDR3 protein: CASSQPTGNLAKNIQYF
CDR3 DNA: TGCGCCAGCAGCCAGCCGACAGGAAATCTAGCCAAAAACATTCAGTACTTC

clone size: .
D gene: .
CDR3 length: 13
J gene: TRBJ1-1
V gene: TRBV7-8
CDR3 protein: CASSSRGWGEAFF
CDR3 DNA: TGTGCCAGCAGCTCTAGGGGGTGGGGTGAAGCTTTCTTT

clone size: many
D gene: .
CDR3 length: 12
J gene: TRBJ2-2
V gene: TRBV7-9
CDR3 protein: CASSFRPARLFF
CDR3 DNA: TGTGCCAGCAGCTTTAGGCCAGCCCGACTGTTTTTT

clone size: .
D gene: .
CDR3 length: 14
J gene: TRBJ2-7
V gene: TRBV6-1
CDR3 protein: CASSIIAETYEQYF
CDR3 DNA: TGTGCCAGCAGTATAATAGCGGAGACTTACGAGCAGTACTTC